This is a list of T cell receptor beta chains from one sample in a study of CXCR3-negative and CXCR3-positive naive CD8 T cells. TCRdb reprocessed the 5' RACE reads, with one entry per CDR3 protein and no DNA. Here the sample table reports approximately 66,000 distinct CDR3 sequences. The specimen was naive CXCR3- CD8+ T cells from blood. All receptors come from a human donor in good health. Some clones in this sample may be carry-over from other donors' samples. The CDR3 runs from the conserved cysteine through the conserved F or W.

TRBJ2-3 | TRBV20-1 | CSASSTSGSSDTQYF
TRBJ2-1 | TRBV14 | CASSRLAGDNEQFF
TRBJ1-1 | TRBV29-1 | CSVRTTMSTEAFF
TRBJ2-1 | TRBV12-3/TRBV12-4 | CASSPRTGNNEQFF
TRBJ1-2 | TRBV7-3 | CASEQVFYGYTF
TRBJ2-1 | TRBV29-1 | CSVEVAGQGSDEQFF
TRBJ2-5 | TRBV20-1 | CSARVEGGGGPRETQYF
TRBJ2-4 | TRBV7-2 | CASSLEPRVTNIQYF
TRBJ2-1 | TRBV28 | CASGRLAGAGDEQFF
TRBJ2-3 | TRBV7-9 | CASSYGGTDTQYF
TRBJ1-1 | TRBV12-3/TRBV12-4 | CASSLPGREAFF
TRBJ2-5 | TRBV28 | CASSLAGGDETQYF
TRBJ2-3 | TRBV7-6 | CASSLALLLGSTDTQYF
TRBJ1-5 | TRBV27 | CASSLRGGYFQPQHF
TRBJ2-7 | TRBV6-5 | CASSYRAGGPSYEQYF
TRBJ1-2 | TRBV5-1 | CASSLDGASLNYGYTF
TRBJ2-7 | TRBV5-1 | CASASDRGRNEQYF
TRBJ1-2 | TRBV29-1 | CSALGGPNDYGYTF
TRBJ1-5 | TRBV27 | CASSLGVRGNQPQHF
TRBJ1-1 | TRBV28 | CASSPIPGTGVMNTEAFF
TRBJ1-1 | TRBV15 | CATSRDQGRNTEAFF
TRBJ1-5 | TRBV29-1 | CSVAETGIDQPQHF
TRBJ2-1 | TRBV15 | CATSSDREFVNEQFF
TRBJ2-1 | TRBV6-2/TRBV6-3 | CASSYGSATSGEFF
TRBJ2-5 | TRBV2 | CASSEPEAGNQETQYF
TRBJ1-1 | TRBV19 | CASSKDSPSTMNTEAFF
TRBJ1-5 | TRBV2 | CATTDGAWPQHF
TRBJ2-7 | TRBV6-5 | CASSLDTQFYEQYF
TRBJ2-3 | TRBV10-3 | CAISGDETDTQYF
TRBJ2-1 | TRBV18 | CASSLVTSGGNNEQFF
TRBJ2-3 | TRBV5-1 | CASSLEGRTVYGTDTQYF
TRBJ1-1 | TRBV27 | CASSLYREGTEAFF
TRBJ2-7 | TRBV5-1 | CASMAGSFSYEQYF